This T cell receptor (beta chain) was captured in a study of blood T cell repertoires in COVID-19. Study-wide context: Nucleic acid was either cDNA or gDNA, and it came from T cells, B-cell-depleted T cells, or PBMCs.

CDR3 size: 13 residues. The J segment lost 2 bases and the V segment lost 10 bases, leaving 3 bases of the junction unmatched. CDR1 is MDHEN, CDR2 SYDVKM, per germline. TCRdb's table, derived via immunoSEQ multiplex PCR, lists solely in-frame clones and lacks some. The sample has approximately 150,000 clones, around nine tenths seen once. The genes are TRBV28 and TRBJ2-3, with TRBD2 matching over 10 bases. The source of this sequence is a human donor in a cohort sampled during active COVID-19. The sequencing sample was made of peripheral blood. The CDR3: CATTSGATDTQYF. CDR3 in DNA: TGTGCCACCACTAGCGGGGCCACAGATACGCAGTATTTT.